This T cell receptor beta chain was documented in a study of blood T cell repertoires in COVID-19. Study-level information: Both acute and convalescent COVID-19 samples were obtained from the United States, Italy and Spain. Nucleic acid was either cDNA or gDNA, and it came from T cells, B-cell-depleted T cells, or PBMCs.

Per the study methods: Estimates of nucleated cell counts were drawn from the amplification of reference gene primers. Repertoires were generated with immunoSEQ multiplex PCR, while TCRdb's copy carries only in-frame clones and drops some. V, J and clone size were drawn from that table, and D and trimming were deduced from the DNA. The repertoire holds under 450,000 clones, roughly 77% seen once, with more than 0.85% in the top ten. The CDR3 length is 14 residues. The germline gives CDR1 KGHSH, CDR2 LQKENI. V shed 6 bases and J 5 bases; nucleotides not matched to a gene: 7. The source is a human donor with acute or convalescent COVID-19. The donor label of this sample is uncertain. This sequence joins TRBV18 and TRBJ1-5, with 7 bases aligning to TRBD1. Sequencing input: peripheral blood. CDR3 coding DNA: TGTGCCAGCTCTTCCCGACAGGGTTATCAGCCCCAGCATTTT. Encoded protein: CASSSRQGYQPQHF.